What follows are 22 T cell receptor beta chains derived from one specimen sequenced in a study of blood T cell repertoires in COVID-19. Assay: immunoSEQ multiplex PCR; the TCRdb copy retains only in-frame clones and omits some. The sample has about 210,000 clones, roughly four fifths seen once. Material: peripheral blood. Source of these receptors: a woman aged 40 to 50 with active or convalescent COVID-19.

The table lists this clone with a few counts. In nucleotides, the CDR3 is TGTGCCAGCAGCGGGACTAGCGGGAGCTACAATGAGCAGTTCTTC. This codes for CASSGTSGSYNEQFF. This chain joins TRBV7-3 and TRBJ2-1, with 14 bases aligning to TRBD2. V was clipped by 5 bases and J by 3 bases; unmatched bases: 0. This CDR3 is built from 15 residues. CDR1 is SGHTA and CDR2 is FQGTGA in the germline V gene.

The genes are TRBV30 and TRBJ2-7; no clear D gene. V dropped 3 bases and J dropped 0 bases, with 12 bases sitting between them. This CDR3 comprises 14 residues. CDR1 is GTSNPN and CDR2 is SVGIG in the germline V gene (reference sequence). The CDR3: CAWRSIFGSYEQYF. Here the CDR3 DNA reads TGTGCCTGGAGAAGCATATTCGGCTCCTACGAGCAGTACTTC. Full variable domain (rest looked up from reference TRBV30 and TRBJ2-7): SQTIHQWPATLVQPVGSPLSLECTVEGTSNPNLYWYRQAAGRGLQLLFYSVGIGQISSEVPQNLSASRPQDRQFILSSKKLLLSDSGFYLCAWRSIFGSYEQYFGPGTRLTVT.

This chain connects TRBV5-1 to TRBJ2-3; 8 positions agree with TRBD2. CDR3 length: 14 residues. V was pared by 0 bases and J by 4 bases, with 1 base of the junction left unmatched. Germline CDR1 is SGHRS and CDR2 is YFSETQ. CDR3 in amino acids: CASSLGGGSDTQYF. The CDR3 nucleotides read TGCGCCAGCAGCTTGGGCGGGGGGTCAGATACGCAGTATTTT.

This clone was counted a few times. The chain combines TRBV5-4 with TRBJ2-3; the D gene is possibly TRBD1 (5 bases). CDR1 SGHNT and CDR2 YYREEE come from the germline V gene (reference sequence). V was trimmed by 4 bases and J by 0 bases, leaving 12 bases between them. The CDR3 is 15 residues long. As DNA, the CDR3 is TGTGCCAGCAGCCAGGGTACCCCTAGCACAGATACGCAGTATTTT. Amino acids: CASSQGTPSTDTQYF. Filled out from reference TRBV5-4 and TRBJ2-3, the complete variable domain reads ETGVTQSPTHLIKTRGQQVTLRCSSQSGHNTVSWYQQALGQGPQFIFQYYREEENGRGNFPPRFSGLQFPNYSSELNVNALELDDSALYLCASSQGTPSTDTQYFGPGTRLTVL.

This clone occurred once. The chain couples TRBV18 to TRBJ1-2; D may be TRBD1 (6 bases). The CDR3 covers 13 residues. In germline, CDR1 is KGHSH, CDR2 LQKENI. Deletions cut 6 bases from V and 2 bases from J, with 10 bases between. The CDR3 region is CASSQGQNYGYTF. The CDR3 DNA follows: TGTGCCAGCTCCCAAGGACAGAACTATGGCTACACCTTC.

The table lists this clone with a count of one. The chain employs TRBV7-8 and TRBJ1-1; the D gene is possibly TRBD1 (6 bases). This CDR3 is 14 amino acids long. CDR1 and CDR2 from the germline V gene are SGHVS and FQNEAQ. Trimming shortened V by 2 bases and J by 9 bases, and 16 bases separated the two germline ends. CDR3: CASSLRQGGGKAFF. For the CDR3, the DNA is TGTGCCAGCAGCTTAAGGCAGGGAGGGGGAAAAGCTTTCTTT.

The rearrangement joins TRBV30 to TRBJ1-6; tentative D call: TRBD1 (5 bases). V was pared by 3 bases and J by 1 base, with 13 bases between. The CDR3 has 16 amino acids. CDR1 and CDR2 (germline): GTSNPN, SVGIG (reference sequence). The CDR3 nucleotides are TGTGCCTGGAGCCGACAAGGGGCATCCTATAATTCACCCCTCCACTTT. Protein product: CAWSRQGASYNSPLHF.

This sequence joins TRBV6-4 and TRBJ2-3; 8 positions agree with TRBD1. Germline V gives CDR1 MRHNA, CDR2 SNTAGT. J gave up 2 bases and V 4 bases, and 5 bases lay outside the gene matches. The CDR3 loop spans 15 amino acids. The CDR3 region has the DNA TGTGCCAGCAGTGCATTGGACAGGGCCACAGATACGCAGTATTTT. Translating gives CASSALDRATDTQYF.

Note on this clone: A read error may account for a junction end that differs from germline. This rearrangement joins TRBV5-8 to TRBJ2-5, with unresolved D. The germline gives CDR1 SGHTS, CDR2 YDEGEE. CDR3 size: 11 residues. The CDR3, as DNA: TGCGCCAGCAGCTTGGCGGAGACCCAGTACTTC. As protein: CASSLAETQYF.

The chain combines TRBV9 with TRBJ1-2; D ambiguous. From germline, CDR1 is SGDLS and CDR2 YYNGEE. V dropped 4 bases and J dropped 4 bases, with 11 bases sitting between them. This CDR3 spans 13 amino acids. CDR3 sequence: CASSSEALYGYTF. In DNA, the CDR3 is TGTGCCAGCAGCTCAGAGGCCCTCTATGGCTACACCTTC. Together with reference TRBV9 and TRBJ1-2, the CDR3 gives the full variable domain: DSGVTQTPKHLITATGQRVTLRCSPRSGDLSVYWYQQSLDQGLQFLIQYYNGEERAKGNILERFSAQQFPDLHSELNLSSLELGDSALYFCASSSEALYGYTFGSGTRLTVV.

The CDR3 DNA is TGTGCCAGCAGTGACTACATTCCCAGGGGAAAAGACACCATATATTTT. This encodes CASSDYIPRGKDTIYF. The V and J genes are TRBV6-4 and TRBJ1-3; possible D gene TRBD1, 6 bases. From germline, CDR1 is MRHNA and CDR2 SNTAGT. Trimming cost V 1 base and J 8 bases, with 18 bases left between them. The CDR3 loop spans 16 amino acids.

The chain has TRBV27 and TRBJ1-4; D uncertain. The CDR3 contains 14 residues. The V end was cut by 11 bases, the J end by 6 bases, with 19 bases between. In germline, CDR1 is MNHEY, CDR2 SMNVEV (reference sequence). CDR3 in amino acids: CADQVGGRDEKLFF. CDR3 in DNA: TGTGCCGACCAAGTGGGAGGGAGGGATGAAAAACTGTTTTTT. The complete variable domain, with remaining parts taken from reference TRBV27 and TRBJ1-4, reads EAQVTQNPRYLITVTGKKLTVTCSQNMNHEYMSWYRQDPGLGLRQIYYSMNVEVTDKGDVPEGYKVSRKEKRNFPLILESPSPNQTSLYFCADQVGGRDEKLFFGSGTQLSVL.

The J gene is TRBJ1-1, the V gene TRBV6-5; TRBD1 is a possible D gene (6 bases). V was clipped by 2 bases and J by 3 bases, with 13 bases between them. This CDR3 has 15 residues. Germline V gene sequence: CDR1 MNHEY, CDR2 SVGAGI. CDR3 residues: CASSYDRPLYTEAFF. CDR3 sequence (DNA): TGTGCCAGCAGTTACGACAGGCCCCTGTACACTGAAGCTTTCTTT.

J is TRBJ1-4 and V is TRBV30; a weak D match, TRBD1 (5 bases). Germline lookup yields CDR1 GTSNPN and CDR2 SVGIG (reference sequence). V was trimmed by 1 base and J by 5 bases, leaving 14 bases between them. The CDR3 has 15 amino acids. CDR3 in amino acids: CAWSGSGRANEKLFF. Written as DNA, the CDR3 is TGTGCCTGGAGTGGATCGGGCAGGGCGAATGAAAAACTGTTTTTT.

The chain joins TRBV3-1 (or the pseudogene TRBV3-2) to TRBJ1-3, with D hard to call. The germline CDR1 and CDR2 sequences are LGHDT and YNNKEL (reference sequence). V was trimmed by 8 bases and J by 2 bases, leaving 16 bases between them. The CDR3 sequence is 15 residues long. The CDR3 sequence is CASGGGGFTGNTIYF. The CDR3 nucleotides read TGTGCCAGCGGCGGCGGCGGGTTTACTGGAAACACCATATATTTT.

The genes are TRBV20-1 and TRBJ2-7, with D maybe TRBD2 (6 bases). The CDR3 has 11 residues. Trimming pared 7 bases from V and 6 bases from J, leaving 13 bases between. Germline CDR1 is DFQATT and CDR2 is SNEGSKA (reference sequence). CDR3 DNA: TGCAGTGTCCAAGACGGGGGCGAGCAGTACTTC. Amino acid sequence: CSVQDGGEQYF.

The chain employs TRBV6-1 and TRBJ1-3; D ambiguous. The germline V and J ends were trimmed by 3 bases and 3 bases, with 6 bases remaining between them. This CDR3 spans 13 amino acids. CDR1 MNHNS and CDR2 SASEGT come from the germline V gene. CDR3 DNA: TGTGCCAGCAGTGACAGTTATGGAAACACCATATATTTT. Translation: CASSDSYGNTIYF.

This CDR3 is CASSNTYEQYF. The CDR3 DNA reads as TGTGCCAGCAGCAACACATACGAGCAGTACTTC. V usage is TRBV12-3 or TRBV12-4 and J usage is TRBJ2-7; D is ambiguous. Trimming shortened V by 6 bases and J by 4 bases, and 7 bases separated the two germline ends. The CDR3 is made up of 11 amino acids.

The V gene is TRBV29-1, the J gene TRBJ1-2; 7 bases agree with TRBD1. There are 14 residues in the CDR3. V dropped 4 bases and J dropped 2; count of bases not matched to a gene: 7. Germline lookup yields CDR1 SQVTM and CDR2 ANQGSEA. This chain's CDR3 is CSVGPDRLNYGYTF. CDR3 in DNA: TGCAGCGTTGGACCGGACAGGCTGAACTATGGCTACACCTTC.

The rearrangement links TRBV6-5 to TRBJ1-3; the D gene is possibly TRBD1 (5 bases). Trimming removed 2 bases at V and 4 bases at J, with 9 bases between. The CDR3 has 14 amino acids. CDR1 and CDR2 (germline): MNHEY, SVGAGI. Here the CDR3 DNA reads TGTGCCAGCAGTTACAAGGGGCTCGGAAACACCATATATTTT. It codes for CASSYKGLGNTIYF.

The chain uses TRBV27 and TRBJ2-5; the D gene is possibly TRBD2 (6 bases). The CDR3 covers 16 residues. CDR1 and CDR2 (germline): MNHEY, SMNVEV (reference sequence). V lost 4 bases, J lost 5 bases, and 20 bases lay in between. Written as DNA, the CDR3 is TGTGCCAGCAGTTCCCCCCTTCGACTAGGAAAGGAGACCCAGTACTTC. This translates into CASSSPLRLGKETQYF.

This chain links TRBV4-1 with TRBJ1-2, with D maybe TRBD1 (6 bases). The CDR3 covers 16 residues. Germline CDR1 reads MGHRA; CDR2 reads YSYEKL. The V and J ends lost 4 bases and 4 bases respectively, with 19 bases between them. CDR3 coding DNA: TGCGCCAGCAGCCTTATTAGGGGAGGGGGGGCCTATGGCTACACCTTC. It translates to CASSLIRGGGAYGYTF.